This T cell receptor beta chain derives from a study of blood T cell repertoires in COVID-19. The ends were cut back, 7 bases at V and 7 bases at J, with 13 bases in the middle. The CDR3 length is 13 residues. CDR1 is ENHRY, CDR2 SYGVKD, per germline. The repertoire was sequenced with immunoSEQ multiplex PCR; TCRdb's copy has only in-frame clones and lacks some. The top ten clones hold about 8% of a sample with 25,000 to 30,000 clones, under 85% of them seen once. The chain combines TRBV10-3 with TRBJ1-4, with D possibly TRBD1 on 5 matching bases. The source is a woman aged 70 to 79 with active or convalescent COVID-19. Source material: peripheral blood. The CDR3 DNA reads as TGTGCCATCAATGATGGGGGGACTGAAAAACTGTTTTTT. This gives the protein CAINDGGTEKLFF.